Shown below are 31 T cell receptor beta chains from a single sample sequenced in a study of T cell repertoires in cytomegalovirus infection. MiXCR was run by TCRdb on the reads, yielding one entry per CDR3 protein. This sample has hundreds of thousands of distinct CDR3 sequences, with about 33% found just once. These receptors' targets are unknown. Sequences were derived from cultured CD8+ T cells from PBMCs, sampled from culture after CMV antigen stimulation. These receptors all stem from a human donor in good health (CMV status not recorded). Some clones in this sample may be carry-over from other donors' samples.

The sample holds many counts of this clonotype. The chain has TRBV7-9 and TRBJ2-5, with TRBD2 as a possible D gene (5 bases). The germline V gene has CDR1 SEHNR and CDR2 FQNEAQ (reference sequence). V gave up 2 bases and J gave up 1 base, with 11 bases separating them. The CDR3 spans 15 residues. The chain's CDR3 is CASSLKRIPQETQYF. In DNA, the CDR3 is TGTGCCAGCAGCTTAAAGCGGATTCCCCAAGAGACCCAGTACTTC.

The chain uses TRBV19 and TRBJ1-5; tentative D call: TRBD1 (6 bases). The CDR3 runs to 16 residues. Germline V gives CDR1 LNHDA, CDR2 SQIVND (reference sequence). V lost 1 base, J lost 3 bases, and 13 bases lay in between. The CDR3 coding sequence is TGTGCCAGTAGTATAGGGTCGGGGGCACACAATCAGCCCCAGCATTTT. This codes for CASSIGSGAHNQPQHF.

V and J are TRBV7-9 and TRBJ2-4, with a tentative D call TRBD1 (5 bases). Deletions cut 5 bases from V and 0 bases from J, with 20 bases between. This CDR3 has 18 amino acids. In germline, CDR1 is SEHNR, CDR2 FQNEAQ (reference sequence). The CDR3 here is CASSPPNTGTLAKNIQYF. CDR3 bases: TGTGCCAGCAGCCCACCCAACACAGGAACCCTAGCCAAAAACATTCAGTACTTC. The complete variable domain, with remaining parts taken from reference TRBV7-9 and TRBJ2-4, reads DTGVSQNPRHKITKRGQNVTFRCDPISEHNRLYWYRQTLGQGPEFLTYFQNEAQLEKSRLLSDRFSAERPKGSFSTLEIQRTEQGDSAMYLCASSPPNTGTLAKNIQYFGAGTRLSVL.

This clonotype was counted between two and nine times. The CDR3: CAIQSVPPRDYGYTF. CDR3 DNA sequence: TGTGCCATCCAGTCAGTCCCCCCGAGGGACTATGGCTACACCTTC. The chain links TRBV6-6 to TRBJ1-2; D is unclear. CDR1 is MNHNY and CDR2 is SVGAGI in the germline V gene (reference sequence). The CDR3 covers 15 residues. V lost 10 bases, J lost 3 bases, and 21 bases lay in between.

This clonotype was seen only a few times. The rearrangement uses TRBV29-1 and TRBJ2-7, with 11 nucleotides matching TRBD1. This CDR3 spans 14 amino acids. With V trimmed by 5 bases and J by 2 bases, 5 bases remained unmatched. CDR1 and CDR2 (germline): SQVTM, ANQGSEA. Here the CDR3 DNA reads TGCAGCGTTTACACGGGACAGGGGGCCTACGAGCAGTACTTC. This translates into CSVYTGQGAYEQYF.

The V call is TRBV4-1, the J call TRBJ1-1, with TRBD1 as a possible D gene (5 bases). This CDR3 comprises 14 residues. The germline gives CDR1 MGHRA, CDR2 YSYEKL. The V and J ends lost 5 bases and 0 bases respectively, with 10 bases between them. The CDR3 region has the DNA TGCGCCAGCAGCGTTGACAGTATGAACACTGAAGCTTTCTTT. Its protein is CASSVDSMNTEAFF.

The V call is TRBV19, the J call TRBJ2-3; the D gene is possibly TRBD1 (6 bases). V lost 5 bases and J 0 bases, leaving 15 bases between the germline ends. CDR1 and CDR2 from the germline V gene are LNHDA and SQIVND (reference sequence). There are 16 residues in the CDR3. This CDR3 reads CASSSPGTSSTDTQYF. The CDR3 DNA is TGTGCCAGTAGTTCCCCCGGGACAAGTAGCACAGATACGCAGTATTTT.

This clonotype showed up just a few times. The chain links TRBV12-5 to TRBJ1-1; D unresolved. The V gene lost 5 bases and the J gene lost 6 bases, with 10 bases spanning the gap. This CDR3 has 12 residues. Germline V gene data show CDR1 as LGHNT and CDR2 as FRNRAP. CDR3 bases: TGTGCTAGTGGTATTAACAACGCTGAAGCTTTCTTT. Protein product: CASGINNAEAFF.

The chain joins TRBV7-3 to TRBJ2-5, with D unclear. V shed 5 bases and J shed 2 bases, with 15 bases lying between them. This CDR3 spans 15 amino acids. Germline-derived CDR1 and CDR2 are SGHTA and FQGTGA. CDR3 region: CASSPLVGEQETQYF. DNA of the CDR3: TGTGCCAGCAGCCCCCTTGTAGGAGAACAAGAGACCCAGTACTTC.

This chain connects TRBV13 to TRBJ2-7; 7 nucleotides agree with TRBD1. Germline loops: CDR1 PRHDT, CDR2 FYEKMQ (reference sequence). V dropped 5 bases and J dropped 4; count of bases not matched to a gene: 14. CDR3 length equals 16 residues. CDR3 nucleotide sequence: TGTGCCAGCAGCGCCCGACAGGGTAGCTTGATATACGAGCAGTACTTC. It is translated as CASSARQGSLIYEQYF.

This clonotype was counted at least ten times. This CDR3 is CASSLQPSTDTQYF. The CDR3 DNA reads as TGTGCCAGCAGCTTACAACCTTCCACAGATACGCAGTATTTT. The V call is TRBV7-3, the J call TRBJ2-3, with D unresolved. Trimming stripped 2 bases from V and 2 bases from J, with 8 bases between. The CDR3 totals 14 residues. Looked up from germline, CDR1 is SGHTA and CDR2 is FQGTGA.

This clonotype has only a few counts. The V and J genes are TRBV27 and TRBJ2-7; possibly TRBD1 or TRBD2 for D (5 bases each). The V gene's germline CDR1 is MNHEY and CDR2 SMNVEV (reference sequence). V lost 9 bases and J 3 bases, leaving 15 bases between the germline ends. The CDR3 loop spans 13 amino acids. The CDR3 sequence: CASSRGPVYEQYF. The CDR3 region has the DNA TGTGCCAGTTCCCGGGGCCCCGTCTACGAGCAGTACTTC.

This rearrangement joins TRBV5-5 to TRBJ1-1; tentatively, D is TRBD1 (5 bases). CDR1 and CDR2 from the germline V gene are SGHKS and YYEKEE (reference sequence). The CDR3 covers 16 residues. Trimming took 0 bases from V and 5 from J, leaving 17 bases between them. The CDR3 DNA sequence: TGTGCCAGCAGCTTGGTCTTCGAGGGGTTCGGTACTGAAGCTTTCTTT. Its protein product is CASSLVFEGFGTEAFF.

This chain connects TRBV7-9 to TRBJ2-7; D is ambiguous. V dropped 5 bases and J dropped 1 base, with 6 bases sitting between them. The CDR3 totals 12 residues. CDR1 is SEHNR, CDR2 FQNEAQ, per germline (reference sequence). Here the CDR3 DNA reads TGTGCCAGCAGCCTAACTTCCTACGAGCAGTACGTC. Translated, it gives CASSLTSYEQYV.

Here the CDR3 reads CSAPNHGGSSYNEQFF. The CDR3, as DNA: TGCAGTGCTCCCAACCACGGGGGTAGCTCCTACAATGAGCAGTTCTTC. The chain has TRBV20-1 and TRBJ2-1; D might be TRBD2 (6 bases). From germline, CDR1 is DFQATT and CDR2 SNEGSKA (reference sequence). CDR3 length: 16 residues. Between the trimmed V and J ends, which lost 5 bases and 0 bases, there was a span of 17 bases.

J is TRBJ1-2 and V is TRBV29-1, with 8 bases fitting TRBD1. This CDR3 is 15 amino acids long. Germline V CDR1 and CDR2: SQVTM, ANQGSEA. The junction had 9 bases not matched to a gene; V was cut back by 6 bases and J by 0 bases. CDR3 sequence (DNA): TGCAGCGTCCGACAGGGGCCTAGCTCTAACTATGGCTACACCTTC. Residues: CSVRQGPSSNYGYTF.

The rearrangement links TRBV28 to TRBJ1-1; D perhaps matches TRBD1 (6 bases). Germline CDR1 MDHEN, CDR2 SYDVKM. V was cut by 5 bases and J by 1 base, with 17 bases left in between. This CDR3 contains 16 residues. CDR3 nucleotides: TGTGCCAGCAGTCCAGACCTACAGGGTAAGAACACTGAAGCTTTCTTT. Its translation: CASSPDLQGKNTEAFF. Complete variable domain (other parts from reference TRBV28 and TRBJ1-1): DVKVTQSSRYLVKRTGEKVFLECVQDMDHENMFWYRQDPGLGLRLIYFSYDVKMKEKGDIPEGYSVSREKKERFSLILESASTNQTSMYLCASSPDLQGKNTEAFFGQGTRLTVV.

This clonotype was seen more than once but under ten times. The gene calls are TRBV6-1 and TRBJ1-2; D is uncertain. In germline, CDR1 is MNHNS, CDR2 SASEGT. V was cut by 4 bases and J by 8 bases, with 17 bases left in between. There are 14 residues in the CDR3. CDR3 nucleotide sequence: TGTGCCAGCAGTGGTATACAAGGATGGAGCGGCTACACCTTC. It is translated as CASSGIQGWSGYTF.

This clonotype has a handful of counts. The J gene is TRBJ1-4, the V gene TRBV13, with TRBD1 identical over 7 bases. V dropped 6 bases and J dropped 8; count of bases not matched to a gene: 12. CDR1 is PRHDT, CDR2 FYEKMQ, per germline (reference sequence). The CDR3 is made up of 15 amino acids. CDR3 in amino acids: CASSSRQGLEEKLFF. In DNA form, the CDR3 reads TGTGCCAGCAGTTCGAGACAGGGCCTTGAGGAAAAACTGTTTTTT.

The V gene is TRBV9, the J gene TRBJ2-2; 7 nucleotides agree with TRBD1. This CDR3 has 17 amino acids. Germline V gives CDR1 SGDLS, CDR2 YYNGEE. V lost 3 bases to trimming and J lost 1 base; unmatched junction nucleotides: 9. CDR3 sequence reads: CASSASTGWGNTGELFF. The CDR3 DNA follows: TGTGCCAGCAGCGCCTCGACAGGGTGGGGGAACACCGGGGAGCTGTTTTTT.

This clonotype has a handful of counts. The chain links TRBV6-5 to TRBJ1-6, with 8 nucleotides matching TRBD1. Trimming cost V 7 bases and J 16 bases; bases outside gene matches: 15. This CDR3 contains 14 residues. CDR1 MNHEY and CDR2 SVGAGI come from the germline V gene. As DNA, the CDR3 is TGTGCCAGCATCGGGGGACAGGAGCCTGGGGGGCTCCACTTT. Translation gives CASIGGQEPGGLHF.

The chain couples TRBV12-3 or TRBV12-4 to TRBJ2-5; 8 bases are a match to TRBD1. The CDR3 length is 14 residues. After removal of 5 bases from V and 3 bases from J, the junction contained 5 bases not matched to a gene. CDR3 coding DNA: TGTGCCAGCAGTGACAGGGGTTTGGAAGAGACCCAGTACTTC. It specifies CASSDRGLEETQYF.

This clonotype was seen a single time. The genes are TRBV14 and TRBJ2-7; possible D gene TRBD1, 6 bases. Deletions cut 0 bases from V and 4 bases from J, with 19 bases between. CDR1 SGHDN and CDR2 FVKESK come from the germline V gene. This CDR3 contains 17 residues. Here the CDR3 reads CASSQDLSQGMRYEQYF. CDR3 DNA: TGTGCCAGCAGCCAAGATCTTAGTCAGGGGATGCGGTACGAGCAGTACTTC.

In its sample, this clonotype was seen a few times. The chain joins TRBV14 to TRBJ1-3; 9 bases are a match to TRBD1. CDR3 length: 16 amino acids. V lost 3 bases to trimming and J lost 5 bases; unmatched junction nucleotides: 8. The V gene's germline CDR1 is SGHDN and CDR2 FVKESK. The CDR3 DNA is TGTGCCAGCAGCCACGGGACAGGGCCCACCAGAAACACCATATATTTT. It is translated as CASSHGTGPTRNTIYF.

This chain joins TRBV20-1 and TRBJ1-2, with D hard to call. Trimming shortened V by 4 bases and J by 7 bases, and 1 base separated the two germline ends. CDR1 is DFQATT, CDR2 SNEGSKA, per germline (reference sequence). CDR3 length: 8 residues. CDR3 coding DNA: TGCAGTGCTACTGGCTACACCTTC. Its protein product is CSATGYTF.

This clonotype was detected ten times or more. This chain links TRBV6-1 with TRBJ2-7, with TRBD1 matching over 7 bases. CDR1 is MNHNS and CDR2 is SASEGT in the germline V gene. This CDR3 has 14 residues. The V and J ends lost 7 bases and 6 bases, in that order; junction bases with no gene match: 12. This chain's CDR3 is CASTPGGQKIEQYV. CDR3 in DNA: TGTGCCAGCACTCCAGGGGGACAGAAAATCGAGCAGTACGTC.

This clonotype was counted only a few times. The rearrangement links TRBV12-3 or TRBV12-4 to TRBJ2-1; D is undetermined. Trimming took off 3 bases at V and 0 bases at J, with 9 bases between the two ends. The CDR3 is 15 amino acids. CDR3 sequence: CASSFSLSSYNEQFF. The CDR3 DNA is TGTGCCAGCAGTTTTTCCCTGAGCTCCTACAATGAGCAGTTCTTC.

V usage is TRBV2 and J usage is TRBJ1-1; 10 nucleotides line up with TRBD1. The CDR3 sequence is 13 residues long. The V gene end was trimmed by 6 bases and the J gene end by 8 bases; junction bases not matched to a gene: 6. Germline CDR1 reads SNHLY; CDR2 reads FYNNEI. The DNA for the CDR3 is TGTGCCAGCAGCGGGACAGGGGCCACCGAAGCTTTCTTT. Amino acids: CASSGTGATEAFF. The complete variable domain, with remaining parts taken from reference TRBV2 and TRBJ1-1, reads EPEVTQTPSHQVTQMGQEVILRCVPISNHLYFYWYRQILGQKVEFLVSFYNNEISEKSEIFDDQFSVERPDGSNFTLKIRSTKLEDSAMYFCASSGTGATEAFFGQGTRLTVV.

This clonotype was counted between two and nine times. This chain links TRBV6-5 with TRBJ1-6, with TRBD1 as a possible D gene (5 bases). Between the trimmed V and J ends, which lost 0 bases and 2 bases, there was a span of 8 bases. This CDR3 is built from 16 residues. In germline, CDR1 is MNHEY, CDR2 SVGAGI. In DNA, the CDR3 is TGTGCCAGCAGTTACTCAAGGGGAGCCTATAATTCACCCCTCCACTTT. Translated: CASSYSRGAYNSPLHF.

This clonotype was observed a single time. This sequence joins TRBV6-2 or TRBV6-3 and TRBJ1-1, with TRBD1 as a possible D gene (5 bases). Germline assignment: CDR1 MNHEY and CDR2 SVGEGT. The CDR3 length is 13 residues. The V end lost 4 bases, the J end lost 5 bases, and 11 bases lay between the germline ends. The CDR3 loop is CASSWAKGTEAFF. In DNA form, the CDR3 reads TGTGCCAGCAGTTGGGCGAAGGGGACTGAAGCTTTCTTT.

The gene calls are TRBV11-2 and TRBJ1-2; the match to TRBD1 covers 8 bases. Germline V gene data show CDR1 as SGHAT and CDR2 as FQNNGV. V shed 3 bases, J shed 11 bases, and the junction held 11 bases outside the gene matches. The CDR3 loop spans 14 amino acids. The chain's CDR3 is CASSLGQAAFRYTF. In DNA, the CDR3 is TGTGCCAGCAGCTTGGGACAGGCAGCGTTTCGGTACACCTTC.